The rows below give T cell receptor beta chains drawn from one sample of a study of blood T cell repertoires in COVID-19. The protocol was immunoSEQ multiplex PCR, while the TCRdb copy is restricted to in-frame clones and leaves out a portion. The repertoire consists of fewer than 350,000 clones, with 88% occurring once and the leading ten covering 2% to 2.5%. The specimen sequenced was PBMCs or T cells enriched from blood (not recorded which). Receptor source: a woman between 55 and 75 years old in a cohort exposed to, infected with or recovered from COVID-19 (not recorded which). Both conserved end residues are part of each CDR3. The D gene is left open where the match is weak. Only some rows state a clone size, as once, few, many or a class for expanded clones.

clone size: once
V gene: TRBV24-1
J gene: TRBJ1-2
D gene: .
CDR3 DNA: TGTGCCACCAGTGAGGGGGCAGCCTATGGCTACACCTTC
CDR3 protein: CATSEGAAYGYTF

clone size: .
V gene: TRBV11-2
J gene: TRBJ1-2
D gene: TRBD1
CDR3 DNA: TGTGCCAGCAGCCGCGGGGGACAGGGGGGCTACACCTTC
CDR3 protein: CASSRGGQGGYTF

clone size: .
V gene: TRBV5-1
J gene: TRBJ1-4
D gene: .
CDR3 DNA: TGCGCCAGCAGCTCGGGAGCTCAAAATGAAAAACTGTTTTTT
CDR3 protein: CASSSGAQNEKLFF

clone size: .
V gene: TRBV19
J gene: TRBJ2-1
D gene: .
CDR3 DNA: TGTGCCAGTAGCTCCGGGACACCACCCTACAATGAGCAGTTCTTC
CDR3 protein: CASSSGTPPYNEQFF

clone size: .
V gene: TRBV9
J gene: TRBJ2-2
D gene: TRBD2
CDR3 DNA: TGTGCCAGCAGCCCCCGACTAGCGGGTAAGGTCGGGGAGCTGTTTTTT
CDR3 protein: CASSPRLAGKVGELFF

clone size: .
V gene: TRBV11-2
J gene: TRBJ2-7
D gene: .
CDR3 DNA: TGTGCCAGCAGCTCCAGGCTTTCCTACGAGCAGTACTTC
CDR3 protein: CASSSRLSYEQYF

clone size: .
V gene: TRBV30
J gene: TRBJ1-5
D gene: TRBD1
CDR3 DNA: TGTGCCTGGAGTGAGGGACAGGGAAAGCAGCCCCAGCATTTT
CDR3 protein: CAWSEGQGKQPQHF

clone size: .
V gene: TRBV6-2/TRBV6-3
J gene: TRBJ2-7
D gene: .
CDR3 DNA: TGTGCCAGCAGTTACAGCCAGGGTAAGGCCTACGAGCAGTACTTC
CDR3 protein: CASSYSQGKAYEQYF

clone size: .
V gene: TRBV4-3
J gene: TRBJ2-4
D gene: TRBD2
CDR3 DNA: TGCGCCAGCAGCTTCATGGGGGGGGAAACCAAAAACATTCAGTACTTC
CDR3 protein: CASSFMGGETKNIQYF

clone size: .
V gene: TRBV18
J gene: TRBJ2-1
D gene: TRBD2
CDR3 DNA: TGTGCCAGCTCACCACCGGGGACTAGCGGTGACAATGAGCAGTTCTTC
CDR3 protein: CASSPPGTSGDNEQFF

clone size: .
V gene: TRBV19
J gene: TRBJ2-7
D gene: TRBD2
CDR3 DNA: TGTGCCACCCGTCTCACGGGACTAGCGGGAGGGGAGCAGTACTTC
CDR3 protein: CATRLTGLAGGEQYF

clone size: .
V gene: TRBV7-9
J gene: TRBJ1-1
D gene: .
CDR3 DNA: TGTGCCAGCAGTCGGACACTGGCGCTCAACACTGAAGCTTTCTTT
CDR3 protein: CASSRTLALNTEAFF

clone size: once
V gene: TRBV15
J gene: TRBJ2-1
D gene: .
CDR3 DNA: TGTGCCACCAGCAGCTCCCGCCAGTACAATGAGCAGTTCTTC
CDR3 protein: CATSSSRQYNEQFF

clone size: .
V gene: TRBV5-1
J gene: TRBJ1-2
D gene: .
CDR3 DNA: TGCGCCAGCAGCTTGGCCGGGCAGGGTGTAACTGGCTACACCTTC
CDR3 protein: CASSLAGQGVTGYTF

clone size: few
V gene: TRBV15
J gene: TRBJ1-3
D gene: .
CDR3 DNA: TGTGCCACCAGCAGTTTGGGCCCGCGGGCCTCAGCATATTTT
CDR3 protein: CATSSLGPRASAYF

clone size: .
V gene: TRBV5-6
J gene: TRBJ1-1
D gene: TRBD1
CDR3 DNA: TGTGCCAGCAGCTTGGCAGGGACAGGGCAGAGCACTGAAGCTTTCTTT
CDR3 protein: CASSLAGTGQSTEAFF

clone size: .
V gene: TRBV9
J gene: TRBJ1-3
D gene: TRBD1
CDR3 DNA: TGTGCCAGCAGCGGAGGACAGGGAAGGTTTAGTGACACCATATATTTT
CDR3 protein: CASSGGQGRFSDTIYF